These 10 T cell receptor beta chains were all obtained from the same sample, sequenced in a study of CD8 T cells in ankylosing spondylitis. Notes on the study in general: Seemingly distinctive of ankylosing spondylitis blood was a TCR beta motif formed by eight highly homologous variants.

Antigens of these TCRs are unknown. Using its own MiXCR run on the 5' RACE reads, TCRdb lists one record per CDR3 protein. The data contain 130,000 or so distinct CDR3 sequences, 15% to 20% of them singletons. The specimen sequenced was blood, either unsorted or a sorted T cell fraction (not recorded which). The receptors originated from a male donor with ankylosing spondylitis.

The chain combines TRBV12-3 or TRBV12-4 with TRBJ1-5, with 12 bases matching TRBD1. The assigned J gene may be wrong: the sequence end matches TRBJ2-3 better. This CDR3 has 16 amino acids. In DNA, the CDR3 is TGTGCCAGCAGCGACCGGGACAGGGGGCCCGGGCAGCCCCAGTATTTT. Residues: CASSDRDRGPGQPQYF.

This clonotype was recorded a few times. The V gene is TRBV5-1, the J gene TRBJ1-6; no clear D. Germline V gene lookup returns CDR1 SGHRS and CDR2 YFSETQ. This CDR3 region has 14 residues. V lost 4 bases, J lost 7 bases, and 12 bases lay in between. This CDR3 reads CASSSPTENSPLHF. CDR3 DNA: TGCGCCAGCAGCAGCCCGACTGAGAATTCACCCCTCCACTTT.

Only a few counts were recorded for this clonotype. This sequence joins TRBV5-1 and TRBJ2-7; weak D call: TRBD1 (6 bases). Germline values: CDR1 SGHRS, CDR2 YFSETQ. The CDR3 consists of 15 residues. V was pared by 0 bases and J by 4 bases, with 14 bases between. The CDR3 DNA is TGCGCCAGCAGCTTGGCCCAACAGGGAACTTACGAGCAGTACTTC. Protein: CASSLAQQGTYEQYF.

The table lists this clonotype with a few counts. The chain recombines TRBV7-9 with TRBJ2-1; 7 bases fit TRBD1. Germline V gene lookup returns CDR1 SEHNR and CDR2 FQNEAQ (reference sequence). The CDR3 is 11 residues long. V was clipped by 6 bases and J by 9 bases; unmatched bases: 2. CDR3 coding DNA: TGTGCCAGCAGGACAGGGACTGAGCAGTTCTTC. Its translation: CASRTGTEQFF.

CDR3 coding DNA: TGTGCCAGCAGCGCCCCCGTTGGGGTCGGGAATTCACCCCTCCACTTT. Its protein is CASSAPVGVGNSPLHF. The chain couples TRBV7-8 to TRBJ1-6; D is undetermined. V lost 5 bases, J lost 7 bases, and 18 bases lay in between. Per germline, CDR1 SGHVS and CDR2 FQNEAQ. CDR3 length: 16 residues.

This clonotype showed up just a few times. This chain links TRBV7-9 with TRBJ2-3; the D gene is possibly TRBD1 (6 bases). The V end lost 5 bases, the J end lost 4 bases, and 10 bases lay between the germline ends. The CDR3 consists of 13 residues. CDR1 is SEHNR and CDR2 is FQNEAQ in the germline V gene (reference sequence). CDR3 residues: CASSPHRADTQYF. The CDR3 DNA reads TGTGCCAGCAGCCCGCACAGGGCAGATACGCAGTATTTT. Full variable domain (remainder filled in from reference TRBV7-9 and TRBJ2-3): DTGVSQNPRHKITKRGQNVTFRCDPISEHNRLYWYRQTLGQGPEFLTYFQNEAQLEKSRLLSDRFSAERPKGSFSTLEIQRTEQGDSAMYLCASSPHRADTQYFGPGTRLTVL.

This clonotype showed up just a few times. This rearrangement joins TRBV25-1 to TRBJ2-3; 16 nucleotides align to TRBD2. There are 22 residues in the CDR3. The germline gives CDR1 MGHDK, CDR2 SYGVNS. J was trimmed by 1 base and V by 5 bases; bases with no gene match: 18. CDR3 amino acids: CASSRPQGTGTSGRARTDTQYF. DNA of the CDR3: TGTGCCAGCAGTCGACCACAGGGAACCGGGACTAGCGGGAGGGCCCGCACAGATACGCAGTATTTT.

There are a few counts of this clonotype. V gene TRBV27 combines with J gene TRBJ2-5; D remains unclear. From germline, CDR1 is MNHEY and CDR2 SMNVEV (reference sequence). Trimming pared 7 bases from V and 4 bases from J, leaving 7 bases between. The CDR3 loop spans 11 amino acids. In DNA, the CDR3 is TGTGCCAGCATCCACGGAGAGACCCAGTACTTC. Its translation: CASIHGETQYF.

V usage is TRBV20-1 and J usage is TRBJ2-7, with 11 bases that match TRBD1. Germline trimming cut 0 bases from V and 3 bases from J; bases unmatched to any gene: 4. Germline-derived CDR1 and CDR2 are DFQATT and SNEGSKA (reference sequence). The CDR3 is 15 amino acids. The CDR3 bases are TGCAGTGCTAGAGAAGGGACAGGGGGTCTCTACGAGCAGTACTTC. This translates into CSAREGTGGLYEQYF.

This clonotype was seen repeatedly, ten times or more. The CDR3 DNA follows: TGTGCCAGCAGTCCAGGGACTAGCGGGAGTACTGGTGAGCAGTTCTTC. Translating gives CASSPGTSGSTGEQFF. J is TRBJ2-1 and V is TRBV12-3 or TRBV12-4, with TRBD2 matching 14 bases. CDR3 length: 16 residues. V was pared by 5 bases and J by 9 bases, with 9 bases of the junction left unmatched.